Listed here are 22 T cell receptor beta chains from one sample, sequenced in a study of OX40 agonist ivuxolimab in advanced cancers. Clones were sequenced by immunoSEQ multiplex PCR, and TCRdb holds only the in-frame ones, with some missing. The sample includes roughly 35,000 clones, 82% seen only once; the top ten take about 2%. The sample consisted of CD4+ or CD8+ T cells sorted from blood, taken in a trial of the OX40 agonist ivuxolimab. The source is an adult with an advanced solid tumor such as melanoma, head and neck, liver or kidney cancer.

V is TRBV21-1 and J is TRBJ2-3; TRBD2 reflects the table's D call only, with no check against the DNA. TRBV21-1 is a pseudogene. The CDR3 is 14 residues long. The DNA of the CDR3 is TGTGCCACGAGAGAGCGGGGACACACAGATACGCAGTATTTT. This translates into CATRERGHTDTQYF.

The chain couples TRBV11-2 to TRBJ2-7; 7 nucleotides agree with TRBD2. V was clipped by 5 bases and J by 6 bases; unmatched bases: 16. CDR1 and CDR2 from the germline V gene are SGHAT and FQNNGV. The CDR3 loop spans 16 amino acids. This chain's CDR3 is CASSPSGAGAESEQYF. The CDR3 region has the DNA TGTGCCAGCAGCCCATCCGGCGCGGGAGCGGAGAGCGAGCAGTACTTC.

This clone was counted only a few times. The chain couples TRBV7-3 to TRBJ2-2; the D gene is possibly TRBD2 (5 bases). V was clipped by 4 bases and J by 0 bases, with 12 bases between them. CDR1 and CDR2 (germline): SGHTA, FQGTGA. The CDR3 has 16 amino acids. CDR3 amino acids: CASSSPGFANTGELFF. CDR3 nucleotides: TGTGCCAGCAGCTCCCCGGGGTTCGCGAACACCGGGGAGCTGTTTTTT.

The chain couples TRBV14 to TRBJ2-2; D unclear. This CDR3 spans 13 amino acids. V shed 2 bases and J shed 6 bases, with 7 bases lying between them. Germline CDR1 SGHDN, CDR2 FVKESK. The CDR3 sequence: CASSQFIAGELFF. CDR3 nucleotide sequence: TGTGCCAGCAGCCAATTCATCGCCGGGGAGCTGTTTTTT.

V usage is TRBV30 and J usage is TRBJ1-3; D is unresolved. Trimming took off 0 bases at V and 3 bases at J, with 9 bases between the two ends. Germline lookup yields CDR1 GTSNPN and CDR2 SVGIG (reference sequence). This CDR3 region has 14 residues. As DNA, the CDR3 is TGTGCCTGGAGTGTACGAGGGCTTGGAAACACCATATATTTT. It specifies CAWSVRGLGNTIYF.

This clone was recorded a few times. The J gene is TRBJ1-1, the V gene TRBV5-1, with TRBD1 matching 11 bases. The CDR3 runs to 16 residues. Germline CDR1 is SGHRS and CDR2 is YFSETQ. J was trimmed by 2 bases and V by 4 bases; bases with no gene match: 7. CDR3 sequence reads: CASSPGRTGGNTEAFF. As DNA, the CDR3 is TGCGCCAGCAGCCCGGGTCGGACAGGGGGCAACACTGAAGCTTTCTTT.

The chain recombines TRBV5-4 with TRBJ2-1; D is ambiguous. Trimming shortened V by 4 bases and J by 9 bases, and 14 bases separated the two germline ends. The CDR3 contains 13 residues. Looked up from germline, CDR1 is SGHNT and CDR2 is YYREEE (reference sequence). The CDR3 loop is CASSLDTQTEQFF. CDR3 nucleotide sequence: TGTGCCAGCAGCCTCGACACCCAGACTGAGCAGTTCTTC.

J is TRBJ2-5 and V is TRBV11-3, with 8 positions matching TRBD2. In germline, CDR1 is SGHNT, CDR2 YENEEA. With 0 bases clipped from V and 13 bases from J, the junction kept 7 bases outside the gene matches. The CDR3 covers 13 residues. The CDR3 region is CASSLDRAGTRYF. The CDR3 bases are TGTGCCAGCAGCTTAGATCGAGCGGGGACTAGGTACTTC. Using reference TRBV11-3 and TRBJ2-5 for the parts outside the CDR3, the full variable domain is EAGVVQSPRYKIIEKKQPVAFWCNPISGHNTLYWYLQNLGQGPELLIRYENEEAVDDSQLPKDRFSAERLKGVDSTLKIQPAELGDSAVYLCASSLDRAGTRYFGPGTRLLVL.

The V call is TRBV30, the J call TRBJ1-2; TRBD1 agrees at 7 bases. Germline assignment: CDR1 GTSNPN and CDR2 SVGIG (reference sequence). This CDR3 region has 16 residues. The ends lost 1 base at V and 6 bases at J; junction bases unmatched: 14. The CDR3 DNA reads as TGTGCCTGGAGTGGCCGGGACAGATGGGTGGGCCATGGCTACACCTTC. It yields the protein CAWSGRDRWVGHGYTF.

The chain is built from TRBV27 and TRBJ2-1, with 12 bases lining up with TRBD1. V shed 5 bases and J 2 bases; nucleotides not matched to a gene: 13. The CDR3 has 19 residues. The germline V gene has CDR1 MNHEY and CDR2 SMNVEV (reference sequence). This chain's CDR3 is CASSPGQGAGGPTYNEQFF. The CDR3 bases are TGTGCCAGCAGTCCGGGACAGGGGGCTGGGGGACCCACCTACAATGAGCAGTTCTTC.

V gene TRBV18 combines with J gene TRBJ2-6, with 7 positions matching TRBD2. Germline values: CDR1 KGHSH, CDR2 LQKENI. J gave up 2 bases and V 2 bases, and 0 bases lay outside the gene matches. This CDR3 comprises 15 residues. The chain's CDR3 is CASSPGRAGANVLTF. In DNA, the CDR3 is TGTGCCAGCTCACCAGGGAGGGCTGGGGCCAACGTCCTGACTTTC.

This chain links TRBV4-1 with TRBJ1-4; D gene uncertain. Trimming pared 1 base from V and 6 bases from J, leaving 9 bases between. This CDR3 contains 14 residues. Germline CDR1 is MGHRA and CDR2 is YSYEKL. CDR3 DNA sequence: TGCGCCAGCAGCCAAGCGGGAGGTTATGAAAAACTGTTTTTT. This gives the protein CASSQAGGYEKLFF.

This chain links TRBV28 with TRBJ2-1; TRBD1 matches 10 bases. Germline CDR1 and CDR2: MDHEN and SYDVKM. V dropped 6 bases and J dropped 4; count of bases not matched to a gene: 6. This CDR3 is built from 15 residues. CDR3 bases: TGTGCCAGCAGATACGACAGGGGGCGATACAATGAGCAGTTCTTC. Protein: CASRYDRGRYNEQFF.

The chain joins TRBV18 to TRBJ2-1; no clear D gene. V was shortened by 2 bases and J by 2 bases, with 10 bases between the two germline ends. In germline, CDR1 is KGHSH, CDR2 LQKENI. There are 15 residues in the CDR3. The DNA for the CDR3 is TGTGCCAGCTCACCAGGAAAAGGACCCTACAATGAGCAGTTCTTC. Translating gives CASSPGKGPYNEQFF.

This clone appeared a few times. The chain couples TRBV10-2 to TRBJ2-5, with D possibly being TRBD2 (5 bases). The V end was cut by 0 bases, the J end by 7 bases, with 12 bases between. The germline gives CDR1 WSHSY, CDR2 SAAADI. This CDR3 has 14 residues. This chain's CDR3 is CASSESLLRGTQYF. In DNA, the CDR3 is TGCGCCAGCAGTGAGTCCTTGCTTCGGGGGACCCAGTACTTC.

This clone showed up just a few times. As DNA, the CDR3 is TGTGCCAGCAGCTTACAGGGCGCCACAGATACGCAGTATTTT. It encodes CASSLQGATDTQYF. The V gene is TRBV5-6, the J gene TRBJ2-3, with a tentative D call TRBD1 (6 bases). V dropped 2 bases and J dropped 2 bases, with 9 bases sitting between them. Germline V gene data show CDR1 as SGHDT and CDR2 as YYEEEE. The CDR3 is 14 amino acids.

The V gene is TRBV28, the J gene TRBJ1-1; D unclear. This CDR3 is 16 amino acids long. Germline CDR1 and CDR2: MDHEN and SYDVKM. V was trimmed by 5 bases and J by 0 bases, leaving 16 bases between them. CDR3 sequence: CASSPLPGSLNTEAFF. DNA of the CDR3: TGTGCCAGCAGTCCACTACCGGGCAGTTTGAACACTGAAGCTTTCTTT. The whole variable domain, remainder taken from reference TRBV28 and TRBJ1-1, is DVKVTQSSRYLVKRTGEKVFLECVQDMDHENMFWYRQDPGLGLRLIYFSYDVKMKEKGDIPEGYSVSREKKERFSLILESASTNQTSMYLCASSPLPGSLNTEAFFGQGTRLTVV.

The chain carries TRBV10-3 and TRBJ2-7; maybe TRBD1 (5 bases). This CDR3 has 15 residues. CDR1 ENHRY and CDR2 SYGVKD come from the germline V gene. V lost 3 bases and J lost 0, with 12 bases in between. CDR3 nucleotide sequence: TGTGCCATCAGTGACAGGGTCTTAGGCTCCTACGAGCAGTACTTC. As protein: CAISDRVLGSYEQYF.

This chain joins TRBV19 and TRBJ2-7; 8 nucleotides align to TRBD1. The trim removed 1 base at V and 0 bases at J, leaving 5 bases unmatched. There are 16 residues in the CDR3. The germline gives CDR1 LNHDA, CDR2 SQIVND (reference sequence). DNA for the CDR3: TGTGCCAGTAGTATAGGGGACAGGCGCCTCTCCTACGAGCAGTACTTC. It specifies CASSIGDRRLSYEQYF.

CDR3 amino acids: CASSLGSGVEQYF. The CDR3 bases are TGTGCCAGCAGCCTAGGGTCCGGGGTCGAGCAGTACTTC. The chain uses TRBV6-6 and TRBJ2-7; tentative D call: TRBD2 (5 bases). This CDR3 has 13 residues. Germline CDR1 reads MNHNY; CDR2 reads SVGAGI (reference sequence). Trimming stripped 6 bases from V and 6 bases from J, with 15 bases between.

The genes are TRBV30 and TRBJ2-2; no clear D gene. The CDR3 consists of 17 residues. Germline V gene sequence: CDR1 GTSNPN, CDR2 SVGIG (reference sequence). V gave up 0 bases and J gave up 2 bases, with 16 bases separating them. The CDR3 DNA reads TGTGCCTGGAGTGTCCAGGTCTCGGCCCCTAACACCGGGGAGCTGTTTTTT. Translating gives CAWSVQVSAPNTGELFF.

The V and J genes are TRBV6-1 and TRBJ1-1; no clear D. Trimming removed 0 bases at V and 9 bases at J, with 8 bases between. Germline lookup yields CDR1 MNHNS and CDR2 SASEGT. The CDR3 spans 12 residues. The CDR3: CASSEARLQAFF. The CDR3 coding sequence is TGTGCCAGCAGTGAAGCGAGGCTTCAAGCTTTCTTT.